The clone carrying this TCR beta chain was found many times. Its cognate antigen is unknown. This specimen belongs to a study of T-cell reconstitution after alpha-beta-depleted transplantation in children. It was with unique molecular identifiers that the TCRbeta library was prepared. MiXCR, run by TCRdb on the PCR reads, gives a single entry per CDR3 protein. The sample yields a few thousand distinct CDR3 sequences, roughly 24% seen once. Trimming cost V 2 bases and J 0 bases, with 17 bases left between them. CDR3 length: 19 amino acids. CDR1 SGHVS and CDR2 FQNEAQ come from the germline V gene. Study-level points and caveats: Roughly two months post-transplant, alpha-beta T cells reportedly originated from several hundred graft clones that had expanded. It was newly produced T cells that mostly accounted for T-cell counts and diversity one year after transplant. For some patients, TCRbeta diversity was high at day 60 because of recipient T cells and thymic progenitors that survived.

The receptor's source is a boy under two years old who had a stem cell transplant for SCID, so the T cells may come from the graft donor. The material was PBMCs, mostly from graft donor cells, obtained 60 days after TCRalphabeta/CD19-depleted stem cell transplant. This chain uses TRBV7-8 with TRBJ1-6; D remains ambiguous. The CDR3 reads CASSLYPFGGFSYNSPLHF. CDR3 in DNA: TGTGCCAGCAGCTTATATCCCTTCGGTGGGTTCTCCTATAATTCACCCCTCCACTTT.